The T cell receptor (beta chain) under discussion was sequenced for a study of cytomegalovirus exposure and HLA in healthy donors. Study-wide results and limits: In vitro confirmation showed three CMV-associated chains to be CMV antigen specific.

Germline-derived CDR1 and CDR2 are SGHRS and YFSETQ. The CDR3 sequence is 15 residues long. The V end was cut by 0 bases, the J end by 5 bases, with 9 bases between. Use of 60 Vbeta and 13 Jbeta primers characterized the PCR. Sequenced by immunoSEQ multiplex PCR; TCRdb stores in-frame clones only, minus some. The repertoire includes approximately 240,000 clones, around four fifths of them detected once, and 0.5% to 0.7% sits in the top ten. Worth noting for this clone: The antigen is not known.

Sequencing was carried out using PBMCs. The chain has TRBV5-1 and TRBJ1-6; perhaps TRBD1 as D (6 bases). This clonotype was sampled from a woman between 40 and 50 years old in good health and CMV-seronegative. The CDR3 DNA reads TGCGCCAGCAGCTTGGACAGGGTGGATAATTCACCCCTCCACTTT. Protein: CASSLDRVDNSPLHF.